This T cell receptor beta chain was captured in a study of shared clonotypes between healthy human individuals. V was cut by 1 base and J by 4 bases, with 12 bases left in between. Germline V lookup: CDR1 SGHNT, CDR2 YYREEE (reference sequence). The CDR3 is made up of 14 amino acids. Cells designated naive CD8 were CD45RO-negative and were positively selected for CCR7, with terminally differentiated effector memory CD45RA+ cells excluded. Clones were sequenced by immunoSEQ multiplex PCR, and TCRdb holds only the in-frame ones, with some missing. The sample consists of approximately 2,000,000 clones, about 93% of them appearing once.

The sequence came from a man aged 18-30 years in good health. Some clones in this sample may be carry-over from other donors' samples. The chain uses TRBV5-4 and TRBJ2-7; a weak D match, TRBD1 (6 bases). Sequenced material: naive CD8+ T cells from PBMCs. CDR3 region: CASSLSGTKYEQYF. The CDR3 DNA is TGTGCCAGCAGCTTGTCCGGGACAAAATACGAGCAGTACTTC.